This entry concerns a single TCR beta chain. Its antigen is still unknown. V was trimmed by 10 bases and J by 3 bases, leaving 16 bases between them. Germline CDR1 MDHEN, CDR2 SYDVKM. This CDR3 region has 13 residues. The source of the sample is a study of response to subunit inactivated influenza vaccine. Findings and limits, study-wide: The authors suggested that few new T cells are recruited per seasonal influenza vaccination.

TCRdb re-derived calls from the RT-PCR reads in MiXCR, one entry per CDR3 protein. The sample lists some 520,000 distinct CDR3 sequences, 16% occurring once. This receptor was taken from a man between 50 and 69 years old who received an inactivated influenza vaccine. Here the sequenced sample was CD4+ T cells sorted from PBMCs, taken about 23 months after vaccination. This chain connects TRBV28 to TRBJ2-7; D might be TRBD1 (5 bases). The CDR3 DNA reads TGTGCCACCACAGATAGGACAAACTACGAGCAGTACTTC. Protein: CATTDRTNYEQYF.